A single sample gave rise to the 4 T cell receptor beta chains below, sequenced in a study of T cells in Graves' hyperthyroidism and ophthalmopathy. There were TCR beta CDR3 regions amplified from RNA transcripts. The HTBI set primed first-round TCR CDR3 RT-PCR. TCRdb re-called the multiplex PCR reads with MiXCR, one entry per CDR3 protein. Of approximately 590,000 distinct CDR3 sequences listed, about a sixth are singletons. Sequenced input: blood. These receptors were obtained from a woman in her 30s with Graves' hyperthyroidism.

The sample holds many counts of this clonotype. This chain uses TRBV30 with TRBJ1-2; possibly TRBD1 for D (5 bases). Germline V gene data show CDR1 as GTSNPN and CDR2 as SVGIG (reference sequence). Trimming stripped 3 bases from V and 1 base from J, with 12 bases between. This CDR3 comprises 14 residues. As DNA, the CDR3 is TGTGCCTGGAGCAGGGAGACTCTTAACTATGGCTACACCTTC. Protein product: CAWSRETLNYGYTF.

The chain is built from TRBV7-2 and TRBJ2-7; D assignment may be TRBD1 or TRBD2 (5 bases each). Deletions cut 1 base from V and 5 bases from J, with 15 bases between. The CDR3 spans 15 residues. Germline V lookup: CDR1 SGHTA, CDR2 FQGNSA. In DNA, the CDR3 is TGTGCCAGCAGCTTAGGACCGGGACCCACGGACGAGCAGTACTTC. Translation: CASSLGPGPTDEQYF.

This rearrangement joins TRBV24-1 to TRBJ2-1; 11 bases agree with TRBD2. Germline CDR1 KGHDR, CDR2 SFDVKD. The junction had 8 bases not matched to a gene; V was cut back by 4 bases and J by 4 bases. CDR3 length: 17 amino acids. The CDR3 protein is CATSDSTSGRVYNEQFF. DNA of the CDR3: TGTGCCACCAGTGACTCCACTAGCGGGAGAGTGTACAATGAGCAGTTCTTC.

This clonotype appeared many times. This rearrangement joins TRBV28 to TRBJ1-2, with no clear D. With 4 bases removed from V and 7 bases from J, the gap between germline ends came to 10 bases. Germline CDR1 reads MDHEN; CDR2 reads SYDVKM. The CDR3 spans 12 residues. Written as DNA, the CDR3 is TGTGCCAGCAGTTACCCAGCCGGTGGCTACACCTTC. Amino acids: CASSYPAGGYTF.